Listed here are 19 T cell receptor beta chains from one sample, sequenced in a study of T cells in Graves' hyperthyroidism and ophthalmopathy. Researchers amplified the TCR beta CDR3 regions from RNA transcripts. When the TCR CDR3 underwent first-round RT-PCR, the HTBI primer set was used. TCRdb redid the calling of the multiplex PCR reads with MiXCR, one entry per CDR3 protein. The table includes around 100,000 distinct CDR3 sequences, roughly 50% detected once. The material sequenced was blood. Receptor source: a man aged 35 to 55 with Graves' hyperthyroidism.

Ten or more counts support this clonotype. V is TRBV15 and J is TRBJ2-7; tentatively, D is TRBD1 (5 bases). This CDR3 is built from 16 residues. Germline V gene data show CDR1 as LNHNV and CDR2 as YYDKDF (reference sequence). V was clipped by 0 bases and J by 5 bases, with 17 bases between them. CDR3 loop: CATSRDRSSGANEQYF. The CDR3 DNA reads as TGTGCCACCAGCAGAGATCGGAGCTCTGGGGCCAACGAGCAGTACTTC. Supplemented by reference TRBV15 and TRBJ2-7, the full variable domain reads DAMVIQNPRYQVTQFGKPVTLSCSQTLNHNVMYWYQQKSSQAPKLLFHYYDKDFNNEADTPDNFQSRRPNTSFCFLDIRSPGLGDTAMYLCATSRDRSSGANEQYFGPGTRLTVT.

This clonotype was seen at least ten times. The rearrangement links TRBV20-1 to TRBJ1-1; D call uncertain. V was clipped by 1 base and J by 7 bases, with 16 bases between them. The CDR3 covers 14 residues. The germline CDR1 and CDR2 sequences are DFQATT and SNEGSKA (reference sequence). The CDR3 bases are TGCAGTGCTAGAGGATATGCCCCTATGTATGAAGCTTTCTTT. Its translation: CSARGYAPMYEAFF.

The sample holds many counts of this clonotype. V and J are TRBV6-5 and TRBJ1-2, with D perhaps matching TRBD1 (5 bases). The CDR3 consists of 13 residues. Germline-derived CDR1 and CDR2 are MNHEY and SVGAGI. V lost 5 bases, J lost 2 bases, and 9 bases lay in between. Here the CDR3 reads CASSKDTNYGYTF. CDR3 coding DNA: TGTGCCAGCAGTAAGGACACCAACTATGGCTACACCTTC.

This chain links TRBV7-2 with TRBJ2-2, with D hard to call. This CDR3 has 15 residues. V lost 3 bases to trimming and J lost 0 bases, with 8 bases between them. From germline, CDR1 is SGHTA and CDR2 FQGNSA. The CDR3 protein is CASSLGCANTGELFF. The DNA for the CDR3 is TGTGCCAGCAGCTTGGGCTGTGCGAACACCGGGGAGCTGTTTTTT.

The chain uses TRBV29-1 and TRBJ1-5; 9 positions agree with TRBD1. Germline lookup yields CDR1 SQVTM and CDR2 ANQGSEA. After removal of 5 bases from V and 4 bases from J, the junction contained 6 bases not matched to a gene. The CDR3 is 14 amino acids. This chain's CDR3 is CSVRGQGINQPQHF. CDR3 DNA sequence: TGCAGCGTTAGGGGACAGGGAATTAATCAGCCCCAGCATTTT.

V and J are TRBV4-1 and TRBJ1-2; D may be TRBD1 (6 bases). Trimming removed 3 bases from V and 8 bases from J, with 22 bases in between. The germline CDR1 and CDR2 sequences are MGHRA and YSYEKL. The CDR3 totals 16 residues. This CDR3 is CASSQDIRTAGRGYTF. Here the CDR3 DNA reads TGCGCCAGCAGCCAGGATATCCGGACAGCCGGGAGAGGCTACACCTTC.

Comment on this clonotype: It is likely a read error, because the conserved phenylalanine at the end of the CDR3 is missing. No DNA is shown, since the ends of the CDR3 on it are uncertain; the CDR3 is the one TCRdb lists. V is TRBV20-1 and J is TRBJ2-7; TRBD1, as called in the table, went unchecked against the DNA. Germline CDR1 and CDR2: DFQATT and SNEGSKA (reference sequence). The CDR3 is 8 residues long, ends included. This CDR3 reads CSAYLQGA.

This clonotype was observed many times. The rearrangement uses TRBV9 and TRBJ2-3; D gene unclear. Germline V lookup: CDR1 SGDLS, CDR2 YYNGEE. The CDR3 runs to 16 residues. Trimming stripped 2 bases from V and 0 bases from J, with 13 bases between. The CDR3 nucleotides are TGTGCCAGCAGCGTTCGAGCAGATTCTAGCACAGATACGCAGTATTTT. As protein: CASSVRADSSTDTQYF.

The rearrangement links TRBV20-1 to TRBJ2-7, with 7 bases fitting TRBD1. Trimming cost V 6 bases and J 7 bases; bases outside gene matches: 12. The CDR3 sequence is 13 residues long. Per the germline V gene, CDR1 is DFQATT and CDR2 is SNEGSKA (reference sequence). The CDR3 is CSANRGGSGEQYF. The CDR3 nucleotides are TGCAGTGCAAACAGGGGCGGGTCGGGAGAGCAGTACTTC.

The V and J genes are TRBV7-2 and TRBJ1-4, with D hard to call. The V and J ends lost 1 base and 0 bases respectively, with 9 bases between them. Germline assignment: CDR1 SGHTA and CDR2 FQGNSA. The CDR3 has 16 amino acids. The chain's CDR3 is CASSLVATPTNEKLFF. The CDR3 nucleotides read TGTGCCAGCAGCTTAGTCGCAACACCAACTAATGAAAAACTGTTTTTT.

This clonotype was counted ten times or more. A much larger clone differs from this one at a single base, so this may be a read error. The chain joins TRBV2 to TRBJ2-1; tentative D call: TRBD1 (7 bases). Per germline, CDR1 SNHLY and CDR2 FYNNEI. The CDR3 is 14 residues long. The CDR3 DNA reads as TGTGCCAGCAGAGGCAGGGGGGCCTACAATGAGCGGTTCTTC. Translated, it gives CASRGRGAYNERFF.

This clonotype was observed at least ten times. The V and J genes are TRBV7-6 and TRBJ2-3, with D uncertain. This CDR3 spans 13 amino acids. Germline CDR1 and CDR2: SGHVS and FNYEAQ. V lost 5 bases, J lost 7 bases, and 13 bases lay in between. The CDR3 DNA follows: TGTGCCAGCAGCATGTACACGACACATACGCAGTATTTT. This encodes CASSMYTTHTQYF.

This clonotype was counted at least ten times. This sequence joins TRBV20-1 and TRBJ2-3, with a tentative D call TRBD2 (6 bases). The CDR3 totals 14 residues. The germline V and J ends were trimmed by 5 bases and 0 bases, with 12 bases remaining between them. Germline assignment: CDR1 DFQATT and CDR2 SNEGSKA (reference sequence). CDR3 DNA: TGCAGTGCTCTTTTGCGGGGTAGCACAGATACGCAGTATTTT. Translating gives CSALLRGSTDTQYF.

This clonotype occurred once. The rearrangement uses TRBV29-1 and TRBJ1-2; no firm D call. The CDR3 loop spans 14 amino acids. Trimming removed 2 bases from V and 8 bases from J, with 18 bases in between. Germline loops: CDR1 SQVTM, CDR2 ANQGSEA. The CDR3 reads CSVEIWATQHGYTF. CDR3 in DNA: TGCAGCGTTGAAATCTGGGCGACCCAACACGGCTACACCTTC.

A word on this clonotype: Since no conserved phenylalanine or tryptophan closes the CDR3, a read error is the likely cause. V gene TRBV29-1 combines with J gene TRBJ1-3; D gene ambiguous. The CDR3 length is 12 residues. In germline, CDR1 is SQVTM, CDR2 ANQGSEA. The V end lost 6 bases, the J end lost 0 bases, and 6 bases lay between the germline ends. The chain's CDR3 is CSVQRSGNTIYL. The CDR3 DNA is TGCAGCGTGCAGCGCTCTGGAAACACCATATATCTT.

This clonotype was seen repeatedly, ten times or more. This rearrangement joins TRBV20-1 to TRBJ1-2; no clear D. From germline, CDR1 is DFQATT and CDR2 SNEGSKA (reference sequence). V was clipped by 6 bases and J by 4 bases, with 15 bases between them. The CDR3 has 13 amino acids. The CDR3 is CSAQPPVTYGYTF. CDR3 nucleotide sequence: TGCAGTGCCCAACCCCCAGTGACCTATGGCTACACCTTC.

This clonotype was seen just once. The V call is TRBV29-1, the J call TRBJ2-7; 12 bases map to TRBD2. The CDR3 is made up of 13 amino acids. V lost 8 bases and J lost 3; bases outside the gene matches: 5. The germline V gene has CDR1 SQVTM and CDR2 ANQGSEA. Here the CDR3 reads CSQEGLAGYEQYF. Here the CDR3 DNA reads TGCAGCCAAGAGGGACTAGCGGGCTACGAGCAGTACTTC.

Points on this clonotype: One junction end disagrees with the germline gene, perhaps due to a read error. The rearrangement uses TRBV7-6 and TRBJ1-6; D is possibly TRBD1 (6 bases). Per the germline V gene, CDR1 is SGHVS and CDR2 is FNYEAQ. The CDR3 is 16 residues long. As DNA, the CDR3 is TGTGCCAGTAGCTTAGGGCCAAAGGGGGGTAATCCACCCCTCCACTTT. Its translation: CASSLGPKGGNPPLHF.

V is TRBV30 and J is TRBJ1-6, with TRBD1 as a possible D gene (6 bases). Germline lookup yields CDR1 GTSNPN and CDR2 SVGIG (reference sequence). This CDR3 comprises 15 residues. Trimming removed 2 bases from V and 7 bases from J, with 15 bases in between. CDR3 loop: CAWSQPGQKNSPLHF. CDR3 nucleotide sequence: TGTGCCTGGAGTCAACCCGGACAGAAGAATTCACCCCTCCACTTT.